This T cell receptor (beta chain) was captured by sequencing in a study of vaccination and CD4 T cells after COVID-19. Turning to the study itself: All convalescent patients were nasal swab PCR positive for SARS-CoV-2; 9 or 10 had mild and one severe disease. Samples were taken after vaccination, a median of around 76 days after dose two, with a range of 14 to 241.

For this clonotype: Its antigen is currently unknown.

The treatment is: approximately 10-day PBMC culture with coronavirus spike peptide pools or control peptides (ViraFEST assay). Every positive PCR date fell between March and December 2020, earlier than the US Alpha, Beta and Delta variants. Trimming cost V 1 base and J 5 bases; bases outside gene matches: 2. Germline V gene lookup returns CDR1 MNHEY and CDR2 SMNVEV (reference sequence). CDR3 length: 15 residues. Oncomine TCR Beta short-read sequencing was applied to DNA from cultured CD4+ T cells. Genomic DNA was drawn out of CD4+ T cells grown in culture. MiXCR, run by TCRdb on the PCR reads, gives a single entry per CDR3 protein. The repertoire holds about 16,000 distinct CDR3 sequences, around 53% seen once, with about 4% in the top ten.

The specimen comprised CD4+ T cells from blood, cultured in vitro, sampled before SARS-CoV-2 vaccination. V and J are TRBV27 and TRBJ1-6, with 7 bases identical to TRBD1. The receptor was isolated from a human donor who had recovered from COVID-19. The CDR3 protein is CASSLLGTDNSPLHF. For the CDR3, the DNA is TGTGCCAGCAGTTTATTGGGGACAGATAATTCACCCCTCCACTTT.